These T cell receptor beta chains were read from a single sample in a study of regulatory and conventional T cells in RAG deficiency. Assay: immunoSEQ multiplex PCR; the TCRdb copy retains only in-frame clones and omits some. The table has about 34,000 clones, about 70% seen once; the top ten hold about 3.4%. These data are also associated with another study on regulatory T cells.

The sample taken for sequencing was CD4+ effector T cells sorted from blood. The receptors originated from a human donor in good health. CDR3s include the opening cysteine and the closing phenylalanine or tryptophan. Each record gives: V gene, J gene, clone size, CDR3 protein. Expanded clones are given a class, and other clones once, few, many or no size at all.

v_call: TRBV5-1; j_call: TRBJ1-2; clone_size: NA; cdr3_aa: CASSLVAGLTNYGYTF
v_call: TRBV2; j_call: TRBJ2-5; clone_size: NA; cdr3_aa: CASKGSGGASETQYF
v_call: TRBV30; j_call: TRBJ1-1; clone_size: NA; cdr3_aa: CAWSRTEAFF
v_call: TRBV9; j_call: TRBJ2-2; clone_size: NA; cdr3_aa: CASSVGQGAGELFF
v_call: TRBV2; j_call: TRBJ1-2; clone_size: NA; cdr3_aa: CASSRQGLANYGYTF
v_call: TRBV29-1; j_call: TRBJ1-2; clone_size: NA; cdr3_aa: CSVGTANYGYTF
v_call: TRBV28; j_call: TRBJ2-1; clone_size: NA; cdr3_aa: CASTEQGFNEQFF
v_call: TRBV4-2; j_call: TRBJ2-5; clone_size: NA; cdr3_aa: CASSQEYLETQYF
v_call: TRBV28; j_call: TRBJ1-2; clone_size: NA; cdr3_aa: CASGGQGRGYTF
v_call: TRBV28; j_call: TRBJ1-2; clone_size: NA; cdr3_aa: CASSTTDGSAF
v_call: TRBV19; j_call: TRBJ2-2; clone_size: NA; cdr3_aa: CASRKGGGTGELFF
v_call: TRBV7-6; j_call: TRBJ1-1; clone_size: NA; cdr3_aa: CASGIGRNTEAFF
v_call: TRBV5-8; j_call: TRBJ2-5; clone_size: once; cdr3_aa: CASSPEGVWQETQYF
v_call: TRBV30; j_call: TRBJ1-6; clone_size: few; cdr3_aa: CAWTGGARSPLHF
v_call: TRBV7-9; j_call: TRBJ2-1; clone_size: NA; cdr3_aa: CASSLDRGTYNEQFF
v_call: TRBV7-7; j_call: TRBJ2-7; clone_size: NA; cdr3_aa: CASSLGAPGPYEQYF
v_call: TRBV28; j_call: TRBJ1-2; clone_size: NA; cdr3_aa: CASSVNSYGYTF
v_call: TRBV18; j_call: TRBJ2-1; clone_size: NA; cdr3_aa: CASSPGTRHINEQFF
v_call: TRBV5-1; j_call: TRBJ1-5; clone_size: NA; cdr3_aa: CASSLDGLSNQPQHF
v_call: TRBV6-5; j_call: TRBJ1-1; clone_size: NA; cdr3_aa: CASSYFGREGTEAFF
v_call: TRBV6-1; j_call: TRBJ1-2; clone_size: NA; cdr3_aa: CASSDYYGYTF
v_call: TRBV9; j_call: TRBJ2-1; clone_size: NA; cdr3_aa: CASSRGILAGGHDEQFF
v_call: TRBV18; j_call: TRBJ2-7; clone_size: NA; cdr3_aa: CASSPQRDSYEQYF
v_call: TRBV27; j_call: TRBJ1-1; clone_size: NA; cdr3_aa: CASSFSRTVKRDEAFF
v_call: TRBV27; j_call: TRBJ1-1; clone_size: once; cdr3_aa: CASRTGRLGGNTEAFF
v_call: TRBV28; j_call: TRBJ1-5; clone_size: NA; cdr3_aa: CASSLTKGSSNQPQHF
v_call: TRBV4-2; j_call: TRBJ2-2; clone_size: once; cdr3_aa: CASSHGTGTANTGELFF
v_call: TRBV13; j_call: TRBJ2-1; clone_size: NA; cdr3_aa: CASSIDRGGEQFF
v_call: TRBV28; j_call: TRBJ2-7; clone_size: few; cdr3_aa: CASSSTGLGYYEQYF
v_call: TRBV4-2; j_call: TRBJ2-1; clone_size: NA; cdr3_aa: CASSQDRKGASYNEQFF
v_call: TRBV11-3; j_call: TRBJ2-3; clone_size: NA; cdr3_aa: CASRTGQTTDTQYF
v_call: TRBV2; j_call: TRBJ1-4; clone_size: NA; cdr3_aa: CASRFFREGEKLFF
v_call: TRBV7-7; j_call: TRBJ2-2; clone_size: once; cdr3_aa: CASSLEVLSANTGELFF
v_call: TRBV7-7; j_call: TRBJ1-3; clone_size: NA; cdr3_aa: CASSLAWGAGNTIYF
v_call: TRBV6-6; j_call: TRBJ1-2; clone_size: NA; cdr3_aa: CASSYTGQGEGYGYTF
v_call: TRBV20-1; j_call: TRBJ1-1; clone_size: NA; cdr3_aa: CSARDLPEAFF
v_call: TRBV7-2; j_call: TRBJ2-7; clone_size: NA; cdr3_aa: CASTPGLVFYEQYF
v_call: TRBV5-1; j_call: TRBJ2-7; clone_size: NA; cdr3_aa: CASSGGTGGDEQYF
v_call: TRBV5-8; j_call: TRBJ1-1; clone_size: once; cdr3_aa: CASSLYRERNTEAFF
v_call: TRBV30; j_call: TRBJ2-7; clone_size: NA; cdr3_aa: CGGGSSYEQYF
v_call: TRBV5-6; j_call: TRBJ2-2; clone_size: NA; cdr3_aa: CASSLAGGTGELFF
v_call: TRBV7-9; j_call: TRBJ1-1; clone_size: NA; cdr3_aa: CASSLLSGITEAFF
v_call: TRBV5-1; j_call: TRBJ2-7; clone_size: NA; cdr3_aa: CASSVGKDEQYF
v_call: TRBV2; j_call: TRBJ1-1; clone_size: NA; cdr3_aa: CASTLEGASNTEAFF
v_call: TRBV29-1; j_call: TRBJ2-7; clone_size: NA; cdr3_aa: CSVRQYQRSEQYF
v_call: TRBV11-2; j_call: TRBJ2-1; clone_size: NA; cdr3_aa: CASSDRAGGRGNEQFF
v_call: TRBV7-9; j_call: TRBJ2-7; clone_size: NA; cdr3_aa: CASSLIQGQGYEQYF
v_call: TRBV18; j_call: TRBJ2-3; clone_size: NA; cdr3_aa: CASSEGTWQDTQYF